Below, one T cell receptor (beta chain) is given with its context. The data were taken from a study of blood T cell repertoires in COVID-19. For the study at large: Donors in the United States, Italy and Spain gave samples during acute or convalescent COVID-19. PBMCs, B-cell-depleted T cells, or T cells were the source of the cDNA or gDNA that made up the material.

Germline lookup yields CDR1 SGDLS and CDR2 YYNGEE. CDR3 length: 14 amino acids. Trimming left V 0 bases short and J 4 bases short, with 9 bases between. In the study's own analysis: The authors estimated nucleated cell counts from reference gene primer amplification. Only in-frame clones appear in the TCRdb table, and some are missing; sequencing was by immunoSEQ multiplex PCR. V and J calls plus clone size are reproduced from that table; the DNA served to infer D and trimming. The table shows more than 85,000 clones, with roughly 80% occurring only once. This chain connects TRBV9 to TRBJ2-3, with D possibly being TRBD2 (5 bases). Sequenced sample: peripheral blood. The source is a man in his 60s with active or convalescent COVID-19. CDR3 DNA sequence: TGTGCCAGCAGCGTAGGTCAGAGGGCAGATACGCAGTATTTT. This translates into CASSVGQRADTQYF.